The T cell receptor beta chain described here comes from a study of shared clonotypes between healthy human individuals. Study observations and caveats: Larger estimated richness was generally seen in naive subsets than in memory subsets. Shared clonotypes across all four donors exceeded non-shared ones in generation probability. A small donor pool kept down the genetic and exposure-history diversity that was represented. The naive CD4 repertoires of several donors were compared, and approximately 5% of clonotypes were shared.

Clones were sequenced by immunoSEQ multiplex PCR, and TCRdb holds only the in-frame ones, with some missing. The profile covers about 1.5 million clones, with 95% to 99% appearing a single time and approximately 0.45% taken by the ten largest. There are 15 residues in the CDR3. Germline V CDR1 and CDR2: LNHDA, SQIVND (reference sequence). V lost 1 base to trimming and J lost 4 bases, with 11 bases between them. For this clone: Its cognate antigen is unknown.

Source material: naive CD4+ T cells sorted from blood. Noted subset: CD45RA+ positively selected. The sequence came from a man aged 30 to 39 in good health. The chain has TRBV19 and TRBJ1-5; D unclear. As DNA, the CDR3 is TGTGCCAGTAGTATAGGGCTGGGGTTAAATCAGCCCCAGCATTTT. Translating it yields CASSIGLGLNQPQHF.